One and the same sample provided the 12 T cell receptor beta chains below, sequenced in a study of vaccination and CD4 T cells after COVID-19. Antigen specificity for these receptors is unknown. Treatment defined: approximately 10-day PBMC culture with coronavirus spike peptide pools or control peptides (ViraFEST assay). Sequence data for DNA of cultured CD4+ T cells were generated by the Oncomine TCR Beta short-read assay. TCRdb recomputed calls from the PCR reads with MiXCR, one row per CDR3 protein. The table has about 5,600 distinct CDR3 sequences, approximately 31% seen once; the top ten hold 11%. Sequencing used CD4+ T cells from blood, cultured in vitro, obtained after SARS-CoV-2 vaccination. These receptors were taken from a human donor who had recovered from COVID-19.

This clonotype is classed as medium-sized (0.01 to 0.1%). The CDR3 bases are TGCAGTGCCCCAAAGGACGGCGGGTACAATGAGCAGTTCTTC. It is translated as CSAPKDGGYNEQFF. The chain carries TRBV20-1 and TRBJ2-1, with D perhaps matching TRBD2 (5 bases). Per germline, CDR1 DFQATT and CDR2 SNEGSKA (reference sequence). This CDR3 contains 14 residues. Trimming took 6 bases from V and 4 from J, leaving 16 bases between them.

This clonotype has only a few counts. The rearrangement links TRBV27 to TRBJ1-2; TRBD1 aligns across 7 bases. CDR3 length: 15 residues. From germline, CDR1 is MNHEY and CDR2 SMNVEV (reference sequence). V was pared by 5 bases and J by 4 bases, with 10 bases of the junction left unmatched. The CDR3 loop reads CASSPRQGTIYGYTF. In DNA, the CDR3 is TGTGCCAGCAGTCCCCGACAGGGCACCATCTATGGCTACACCTTC.

The rearrangement uses TRBV7-3 and TRBJ2-6; possible D gene TRBD2, 6 bases. V lost 8 bases and J 0 bases, leaving 14 bases between the germline ends. This CDR3 has 16 residues. Germline V CDR1 and CDR2: SGHTA, FQGTGA. CDR3 loop: CASGGGGFSGANVLTF. The CDR3 DNA reads as TGTGCCAGCGGTGGGGGAGGCTTCTCTGGGGCCAACGTCCTGACTTTC.

This rearrangement joins TRBV7-2 to TRBJ2-1, with 7 positions matching TRBD2. Germline V gene sequence: CDR1 SGHTA, CDR2 FQGNSA. The CDR3 is made up of 16 amino acids. V shed 6 bases and J 5 bases; nucleotides not matched to a gene: 13. In DNA form, the CDR3 reads TGTGCCAGCAGTCTCCTCCTAAGCGGGATTAACAATGAGCAGTTCTTC. Its protein is CASSLLLSGINNEQFF.

The rearrangement joins TRBV6-4 to TRBJ2-5; weak D call: TRBD2 (5 bases). Germline V gene data show CDR1 as MRHNA and CDR2 as SNTAGT. Trimming left V 6 bases short and J 2 bases short, with 28 bases between. This CDR3 is built from 19 residues. CDR3 sequence reads: CASRLSRPILGDKQETQYF. Written as DNA, the CDR3 is TGTGCCAGCAGACTTAGCCGCCCTATACTAGGTGACAAACAAGAGACCCAGTACTTC.

This clonotype is deemed medium-sized. This chain joins TRBV7-2 and TRBJ2-7, with D uncertain. Germline assignment: CDR1 SGHTA and CDR2 FQGNSA. The CDR3 sequence is 15 residues long. The germline V and J ends were trimmed by 0 bases and 3 bases, with 12 bases remaining between them. DNA for the CDR3: TGTGCCAGCAGCTTAGCAGACCTCTTGGGCTACGAGCAGTACTTC. Its translation is CASSLADLLGYEQYF.

In its sample, this clonotype is large. V gene TRBV6-5 combines with J gene TRBJ2-7, with 9 bases lining up with TRBD2. With 0 bases clipped from V and 2 bases from J, the junction kept 2 bases outside the gene matches. CDR3 length: 15 residues. Germline V lookup: CDR1 MNHEY, CDR2 SVGAGI. The CDR3 spells CASSYSLAGPYEQYF. The DNA for the CDR3 is TGTGCCAGCAGTTACTCGCTAGCGGGACCCTACGAGCAGTACTTC.

This clonotype is medium-sized by share. This chain joins TRBV21-1 and TRBJ1-6; the table's D call of TRBD1 was not tested on the DNA. TRBV21-1 is an annotated pseudogene. The CDR3 is 12 amino acids. CDR3 sequence: CASSPKSPFLHF. CDR3 coding DNA: TGTGCCAGCAGCCCTAAATCCCCCTTCCTCCACTTT.

The genes are TRBV28 and TRBJ1-5; tentative D call: TRBD1 (6 bases). Germline CDR1 reads MDHEN; CDR2 reads SYDVKM. Trimming shortened V by 3 bases and J by 5 bases, and 14 bases separated the two germline ends. This CDR3 has 15 residues. The CDR3 protein is CASSFPGSGDQPQHF. CDR3 DNA sequence: TGTGCCAGCAGTTTCCCAGGATCAGGGGATCAGCCCCAGCATTTT.

The sample holds a few counts of this clonotype. The gene calls are TRBV27 and TRBJ2-1, with a weak D call TRBD1 (5 bases). The CDR3 length is 14 residues. Germline V gives CDR1 MNHEY, CDR2 SMNVEV (reference sequence). Trimming stripped 6 bases from V and 6 bases from J, with 15 bases between. CDR3 nucleotide sequence: TGTGCCAGCAGGGGGATGACAGTGATCAATGAGCAGTTCTTC. Translation: CASRGMTVINEQFF.

This clonotype was seen a handful of times. This sequence joins TRBV7-2 and TRBJ2-1, with TRBD2 matching over 9 bases. The V gene end was trimmed by 2 bases and the J gene end by 7 bases; junction bases not matched to a gene: 15. This CDR3 contains 18 residues. Per germline, CDR1 SGHTA and CDR2 FQGNSA. Written as DNA, the CDR3 is TGTGCCAGCAGCTTATCTGGCGGGAGGGCCCCCAAAACGAATGAGCAGTTCTTC. Its translation: CASSLSGGRAPKTNEQFF.

V is TRBV20-1 and J is TRBJ1-1, with D possibly matching TRBD1 (5 bases). The CDR3 totals 15 residues. Germline CDR1 DFQATT, CDR2 SNEGSKA (reference sequence). Trimming left V 0 bases short and J 0 bases short, with 11 bases between. The CDR3 DNA is TGCAGTGCTAGAGATGGGGGTCAGGTGAACACTGAAGCTTTCTTT. Its protein product is CSARDGGQVNTEAFF.